This entry features one T cell receptor (beta chain) sequence. Amplified regions were TCR beta CDR3 sequences from RNA transcripts. TCR CDR3 regions were first amplified by RT-PCR with HTBI primers. Via MiXCR, TCRdb re-called the multiplex PCR reads, giving one row per CDR3 protein. There are 350,000 to 400,000 distinct CDR3 sequences in the sample; 15% occur only once, and 32% lies in the top ten. Germline V lookup: CDR1 SGHTA, CDR2 FQGNSA. V gave up 5 bases and J gave up 3 bases, with 14 bases separating them. The CDR3 runs 14 residues. The sample originates from a study of T cells in Graves' hyperthyroidism and ophthalmopathy.

The source is a woman in her twenties or thirties with Graves' hyperthyroidism. Sequenced sample: blood. This chain uses TRBV7-2 with TRBJ2-7; a weak D match, TRBD2 (5 bases). The CDR3 nucleotides are TGTGCCAGCAGCAAAGACTATCGGAGCTACGAGCAGTACTTC. Its protein is CASSKDYRSYEQYF.